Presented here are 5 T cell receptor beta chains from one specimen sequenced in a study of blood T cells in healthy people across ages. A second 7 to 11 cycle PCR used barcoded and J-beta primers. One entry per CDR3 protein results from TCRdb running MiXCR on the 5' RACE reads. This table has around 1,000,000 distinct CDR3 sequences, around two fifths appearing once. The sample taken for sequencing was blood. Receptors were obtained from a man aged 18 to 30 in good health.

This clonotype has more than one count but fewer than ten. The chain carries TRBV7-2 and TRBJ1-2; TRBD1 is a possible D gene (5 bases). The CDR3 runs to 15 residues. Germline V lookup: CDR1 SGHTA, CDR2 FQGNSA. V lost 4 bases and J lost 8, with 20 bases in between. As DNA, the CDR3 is TGTGCCAGCAGCTCTGTAGCCAGGGCCCTTGACGGCTACACCTTC. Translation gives CASSSVARALDGYTF.

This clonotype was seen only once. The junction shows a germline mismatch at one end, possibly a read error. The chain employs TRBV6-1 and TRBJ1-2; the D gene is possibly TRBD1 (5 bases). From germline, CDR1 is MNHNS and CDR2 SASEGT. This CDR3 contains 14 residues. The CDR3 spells CASSGRQPNYGHTF. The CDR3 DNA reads TGTGCCAGCAGTGGCCGACAGCCTAACTATGGCCACACCTTC.

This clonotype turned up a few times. As DNA, the CDR3 is TGTGCCAGCAGCTTATTTAGCGGCACAGATACGCAGTATTTT. This codes for CASSLFSGTDTQYF. The V call is TRBV7-6, the J call TRBJ2-3, with TRBD2 as a possible D gene (5 bases). V was pared by 2 bases and J by 1 base, with 7 bases between. The CDR3 has 14 residues. Germline values: CDR1 SGHVS, CDR2 FNYEAQ.

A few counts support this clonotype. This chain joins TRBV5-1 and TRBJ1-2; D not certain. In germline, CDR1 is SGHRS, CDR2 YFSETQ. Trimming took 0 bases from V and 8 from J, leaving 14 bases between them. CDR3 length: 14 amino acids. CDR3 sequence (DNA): TGCGCCAGCAGCTTGGCCGGTGGTTCGGAGGGCTACACCTTC. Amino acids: CASSLAGGSEGYTF.

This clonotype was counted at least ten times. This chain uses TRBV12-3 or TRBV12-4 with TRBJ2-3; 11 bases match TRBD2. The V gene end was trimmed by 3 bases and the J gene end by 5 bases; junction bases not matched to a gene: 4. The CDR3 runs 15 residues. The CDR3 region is CASSLRLAGGDTQYF. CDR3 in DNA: TGTGCCAGCAGTTTGCGCCTAGCGGGGGGAGATACGCAGTATTTT.